The following is a T cell receptor beta chain sequence with its context. Its antigen has not been determined. Per-base quality was not reported, and no clone a single base away is much larger than it. From cysteine to phenylalanine, the CDR3 is 13 amino acids long. The kept DNA is CDR3 alone, 39 bases in frame from the first base. CDR1 and CDR2 are read off the germline V gene as SGHVS and FNYEAQ. The junction carries 13 bases between V and J, which are trimmed by 7 bases and 6 bases respectively. Sequencing of the TRB variable region was done with the immunoSEQ hsTCRB v3.0 assay at survey level resolution. A depth of roughly 35,000-50,000 T-cell genomes per sample was targeted for TRB sequencing. TRB libraries were pooled and sequenced on an Illumina MiSeq using a v3 150-cycle kit. Turning to the authors' computational methods: Repertoire analysis was run in R within a reproducible Nextflow workflow that covered QC, data transformation and analysis. LymphoSeq2, an R package for AIRR-Seq data exploration, was used to implement custom analyses. Several samples yielding fewer than 5000 total TRB sequences were excluded, leaving 188 analyzed HIV repertoires. Among the roughly 200 retained HIV repertoires, 55 to 60 were collected before ART initiation and approximately 130 after ART initiation. Repertoires were downsampled to 5000 TRB nucleotide sequences, with summary statistics averaged over 100 downsampling iterations. Only TRB sequences with CDR3 regions of at least seven amino acids were retained for analysis. Two measures captured diversity: a Shannon entropy-derived clonality score and the Gini coefficient. In the repertoire networks, any two of the top 5000 CDR3 amino acid sequences were connected whenever the two sequences differed by an edit distance of one. For TRB CDR3 amino acid sequences, antigen specificity groups and MHC restriction were predicted with GLIPH2. CDR3 amino acid sequences were matched against VDJdb and McPAS-TCR to flag known CMV, EBV, HIV or tissue antigen associations. Pre-ART, post-ART and control groups were compared with Wilcoxon signed-rank tests and Holm-Bonferroni correction. TCRdb stores this immuneACCESS table with in-frame sequences only. Part of the clones is absent; in the studies checked, under half of the shortfall reflects unresolved V genes, and no reason is known for the rest. D and trimming come from the DNA, and the V and J calls and clone size come from that table. The sample profile shows about 48,000 clones; roughly 80% of them were found once. Around 3% of the sample is in the top ten clones.

Participants were included only if at least one PBMC sample before ART initiation and at least two post-ART samples were available. Treatment was received in the United States of America by all participants with HIV. Before DNA extraction, cryopreserved samples of about 0.9-11 million PBMC were thawed and then washed. At the time of the earliest PBMC sample, participants with HIV were aged between roughly 20 and 54 years. PBMC samples from each participant spanned 1-4 timepoints before ART initiation and 2-8 timepoints after ART initiation, with a median of 7 samples. For every participant, serial HIV viral load, CD4+ T-cell count, ART history and demographic data were obtained. Genomic DNA was extracted from unsorted PBMC with a Qiagen kit on a QIAcube, processed in batches of 12 samples. This entry is derived from a study of long-term antiretroviral therapy in people with HIV (dated by TCRdb to 2022 to 2024). Background for the entire study: The earliest samples were collected approximately a decade before the 2015 WHO recommendation for immediate ART, a period when ART was typically delayed until CD4 counts fell. Among the roughly 30 participants with HIV, around ten were female. No cross-contamination during QIAcube processing turned up in test extractions that ran a monoclonal T-cell line alongside some 34 polyclonal samples. This retrospective serial study examined whether starting ART and sustained HIV suppression were associated with changes in the composition and diversity of the TRB repertoire in peripheral blood. The cohort contributed fewer than 200 cryopreserved PBMC samples from 30 to 35 adults with confirmed HIV infection, collected serially over a mean of roughly 6 years (range 1-12).

What the work shows at the level of the full study, not this receptor alone: Because pre-ART samples had limited cell numbers, unsorted PBMC were profiled rather than sorted CD4+ and CD8+ T cells. Since PBMC availability was limited, sequencing covered only the TCR beta chain, with no alpha chain pairing. Narrower CDR3 length ranges were observed in HIV repertoires than in controls, and an antigen-experienced repertoire with only a slight naive shift after ART was suggested by the network structure. The repertoire was dominated across all time points by expanded TRB clones identified before ART initiation, although this dominance was seen to fluctuate and to decrease in many PLHIV after ART. Starting ART was linked to a significant rise in TRB diversity, yet even after long-term ART the diversity remained significantly lower than in transplant donor controls. No data were available on ART adherence, viral resistance or therapy changes, limiting inferences about post-ART repertoire changes. The samples span the years 2004 to 2017, and the ART regimens used may be less effective than current regimens.

This chain is built from TRBV7-6 and TRBJ2-1, with a weak D call of TRBD2 (6 bases match). Sequencing used unsorted PBMCs, obtained 0.8 years after starting antiretroviral therapy. The sequence derives from a woman between 18 and 30 years old with HIV. The bases read TGTGCCAGCACCTCAGGCGGGATCAATGAGCAGTTCTTC. Translated, it gives CASTSGGINEQFF.